This entry lists 6 T cell receptor beta chains sequenced from one sample in a study of shared clonotypes between healthy human individuals. Produced via immunoSEQ multiplex PCR; TCRdb's table is partial and in-frame only. The sample has approximately 1.9 million clones, around 93% seen once; the top ten hold about 1.6%. As defined, naive CD8 cells were CD45RO-negative and positively selected for CCR7, with terminally differentiated effector memory CD45RA+ cells excluded. The sample was naive CD8+ T cells from PBMCs. Every receptor here comes from a man in his late teens or twenties in good health. Some clones in this sample may be carry-over from other donors' samples.

The chain links TRBV10-3 to TRBJ2-3; TRBD2 aligns across 10 bases. Trimming cost V 1 base and J 6 bases; bases outside gene matches: 7. The CDR3 is 16 residues long. CDR1 is ENHRY and CDR2 is SYGVKD in the germline V gene. CDR3 in amino acids: CAISELASGSKDTQYF. In DNA, the CDR3 is TGTGCCATCAGTGAGTTGGCTAGCGGGAGTAAGGATACGCAGTATTTT.

The V call is TRBV28, the J call TRBJ1-4; possibly TRBD1 for D (6 bases). The V end was cut by 4 bases, the J end by 8 bases, with 11 bases between. The CDR3 loop spans 13 amino acids. Germline V CDR1 and CDR2: MDHEN, SYDVKM. The CDR3 DNA reads TGTGCCAGCAGTTACAGGGTTGGCGAAAAACTGTTTTTT. It is translated as CASSYRVGEKLFF. Filled out from reference TRBV28 and TRBJ1-4, the complete variable domain reads DVKVTQSSRYLVKRTGEKVFLECVQDMDHENMFWYRQDPGLGLRLIYFSYDVKMKEKGDIPEGYSVSREKKERFSLILESASTNQTSMYLCASSYRVGEKLFFGSGTQLSVL.

The chain carries TRBV5-6 and TRBJ2-2, with TRBD1 matching 10 bases. The CDR3 runs to 17 residues. Germline-derived CDR1 and CDR2 are SGHDT and YYEEEE. J lost 7 bases, V lost 0 bases, and 9 bases had no gene match. CDR3 bases: TGTGCCAGCAGCTTGGTTTTGGGACAGGGGTTCGACGGGGAGCTGTTTTTT. This gives the protein CASSLVLGQGFDGELFF.

The CDR3 loop is CASSQTSEDTQYF. The CDR3 DNA follows: TGTGCCAGCAGTCAGACCAGCGAGGATACGCAGTATTTT. J is TRBJ2-3 and V is TRBV6-5; D not resolved. Germline CDR1 is MNHEY and CDR2 is SVGAGI. This CDR3 has 13 amino acids. V shed 5 bases and J shed 6 bases, with 12 bases lying between them.

This chain joins TRBV7-8 and TRBJ1-2; D remains unclear. CDR1 and CDR2 from the germline V gene are SGHVS and FQNEAQ. The CDR3 has 13 amino acids. V was cut by 3 bases and J by 6 bases, with 11 bases left in between. CDR3 in amino acids: CASSLLGRDGYTF. The CDR3 nucleotides read TGTGCCAGCAGCTTGTTAGGGAGGGATGGCTACACCTTC.

This clone was recorded only once. The chain joins TRBV28 to TRBJ2-3; D might be TRBD2 (5 bases). The CDR3 has 14 residues. The V and J ends lost 1 base and 4 bases respectively, with 9 bases between them. Germline CDR1 reads MDHEN; CDR2 reads SYDVKM. CDR3 coding DNA: TGTGCCAGCAGTTTATTTCAAGCGGCAGATACGCAGTATTTT. Its protein product is CASSLFQAADTQYF.